This T cell receptor (beta chain) originates from a study of control samples from healthy donors and cancer patients. Here immunoSEQ multiplex PCR was the method, and the copy in TCRdb shows in-frame clones only, minus some. The profile shows 150,000 to 180,000 clones, just under 95% of them singletons. The ends were cut back, 0 bases at V and 0 bases at J, with 10 bases in the middle. This CDR3 has 15 residues. CDR1 is SGDLS, CDR2 YYNGEE, per germline. The chain couples TRBV9 to TRBJ2-7, with D tentatively TRBD1 or TRBD2 (5 bases each). This receptor was identified in a man in his forties in good health. The sample was blood. CDR3 in amino acids: CASSVGGVSSYEQYF. The CDR3 region has the DNA TGTGCCAGCAGCGTAGGAGGGGTTAGCTCCTACGAGCAGTACTTC.